This TCR beta chain was documented in a study of cytotoxic CD8 clonotypes in ibrutinib-treated CLL. General observations from the study: Researchers report that baseline clonality outpaced age-matched healthy donors and tracked circulating CD8+ T-cell counts.

Sequencing was performed with immunoSEQ multiplex PCR; in TCRdb, only in-frame clones are kept and a portion is missing. The sample lists tens of thousands of clones; approximately 90% were seen once. Concerning this clone: Its target is not known.

Genomic DNA (approximately 2.1 micrograms) was obtained from cryopreserved PBMCs for construction of TCR beta libraries. The CDR3 consists of 17 residues. Deletions cut 2 bases from V and 4 bases from J, with 21 bases between. CDR1 is SGHNT, CDR2 YYREEE, per germline (reference sequence). This specimen consisted of PBMCs, obtained after 12 months of ibrutinib treatment. This chain uses TRBV5-4 with TRBJ1-2, with TRBD1 as a possible D gene (6 bases). The TCR sequence derives from a human donor with chronic lymphocytic leukemia. Written as DNA, the CDR3 is TGTGCCAGCAGCTTCAGGGGCTCTTTACGGAGGACCTATGGCTACACCTTC. Its protein is CASSFRGSLRRTYGYTF.